This entry lists 7 T cell receptor beta chains sequenced from one sample in a study of glioma-infiltrating T cells. Amplification of TCR alpha and beta CDR3 regions from RNA used iRepertoire nested multiplex PCR. TCRdb reprocessed the multiplex PCR reads with MiXCR, giving one entry per CDR3 protein. The sample has around 190,000 distinct CDR3 sequences; around 30% are singletons. The sample taken for sequencing was glioma tissue, nonneoplastic brain tissue, or PBMCs (not recorded which). The receptors here all came from a human donor with low-grade glioma or glioblastoma, undergoing nonglioma brain surgery, or in good health (not recorded which).

With respect to this clonotype: This may arise from a read error, as a much more abundant clone is one base away. V and J are TRBV29-1 and TRBJ1-4; D might be TRBD1 (6 bases). The CDR3 is 14 amino acids. V lost 6 bases and J 2 bases, leaving 13 bases between the germline ends. The V gene's germline CDR1 is SQVTM and CDR2 ANQGSEA. CDR3 coding DNA: TGCAGCGTGGGGACATGGGGGACTAATGAAAAACTGTTTTTT. Translated, it gives CSVGTWGTNEKLFF.

This clonotype has a count of ten or more. The V call is TRBV27, the J call TRBJ2-7; no definite D call. CDR1 is MNHEY and CDR2 is SMNVEV in the germline V gene (reference sequence). V was shortened by 3 bases and J by 1 base, with 10 bases between the two germline ends. The CDR3 is 14 amino acids. In nucleotides, the CDR3 is TGTGCCAGCAGTTTTAAATTCTCGTCCTACGAGCAGTACTTC. Translating it yields CASSFKFSSYEQYF.

This clonotype was observed many times. The chain is built from TRBV20-1 and TRBJ2-7, with 13 nucleotides matching TRBD2. This CDR3 has 16 amino acids. The V gene end was trimmed by 5 bases and the J gene end by 0 bases; junction bases not matched to a gene: 7. CDR1 and CDR2 from the germline V gene are DFQATT and SNEGSKA (reference sequence). The CDR3 nucleotides are TGCAGTGCTGCCGGGACTAGCGGGATGATCTCCTACGAGCAGTACTTC. It translates to CSAAGTSGMISYEQYF.

This clonotype has just a few counts. This sequence joins TRBV4-1 and TRBJ2-4; D not certain. The CDR3 runs to 15 residues. The germline gives CDR1 MGHRA, CDR2 YSYEKL. With 3 bases removed from V and 0 bases from J, the gap between germline ends came to 9 bases. The CDR3 nucleotides read TGCGCCAGCAGCCACACAGTGATAGCCAAAAACATTCAGTACTTC. Translating it yields CASSHTVIAKNIQYF.

The chain links TRBV29-1 to TRBJ1-4, with 7 bases that match TRBD1. Germline CDR1 SQVTM, CDR2 ANQGSEA. This CDR3 has 16 amino acids. J gave up 0 bases and V 0 bases, and 4 bases lay outside the gene matches. The CDR3 nucleotides read TGCAGCGTTGAAGATACAGGGGCCGCAACTAATGAAAAACTGTTTTTT. It codes for CSVEDTGAATNEKLFF.

This clonotype occurred many times. The chain links TRBV6-2 or TRBV6-3 to TRBJ2-1, with 7 bases that match TRBD1. With V trimmed by 6 bases and J by 4 bases, 12 bases remained unmatched. The germline gives CDR1 MNHEY, CDR2 SVGEGT. CDR3 size: 16 residues. CDR3 amino acids: CASRPYPGTAYNEQFF. CDR3 bases: TGTGCCAGCAGGCCTTATCCCGGGACAGCTTACAATGAGCAGTTCTTC.

This clonotype was recorded a few times. J is TRBJ2-2 and V is TRBV12-3 or TRBV12-4; D not certain. V lost 2 bases and J 7 bases, leaving 11 bases between the germline ends. This CDR3 has 14 residues. The CDR3 DNA reads as TGTGCCAGCAGTTTAAATCTCCGAGGCGGGGAGCTGTTTTTT. As protein: CASSLNLRGGELFF.